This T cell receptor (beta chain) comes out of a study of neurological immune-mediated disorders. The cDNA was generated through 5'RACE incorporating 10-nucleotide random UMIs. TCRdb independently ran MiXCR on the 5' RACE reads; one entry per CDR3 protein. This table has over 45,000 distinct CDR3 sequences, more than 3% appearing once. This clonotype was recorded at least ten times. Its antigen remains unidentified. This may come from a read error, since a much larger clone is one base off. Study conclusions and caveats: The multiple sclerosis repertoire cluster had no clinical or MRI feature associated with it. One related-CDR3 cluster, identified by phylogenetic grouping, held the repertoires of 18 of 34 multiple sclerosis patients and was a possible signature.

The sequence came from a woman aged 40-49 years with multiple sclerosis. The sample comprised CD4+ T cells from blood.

The CDR3 reads CASSLDRYYEQYF. CDR3 nucleotide sequence: TGTGCCAGCAGCTTGGACAGGTACTACGAGCAGTACTTC. This sequence joins TRBV11-2 and TRBJ2-7; TRBD1 aligns across 7 bases. Germline V gene data show CDR1 as SGHAT and CDR2 as FQNNGV. This CDR3 comprises 13 residues. Losses at the gene ends were 3 bases for V and 3 bases for J; bases not matched to a gene: 2.